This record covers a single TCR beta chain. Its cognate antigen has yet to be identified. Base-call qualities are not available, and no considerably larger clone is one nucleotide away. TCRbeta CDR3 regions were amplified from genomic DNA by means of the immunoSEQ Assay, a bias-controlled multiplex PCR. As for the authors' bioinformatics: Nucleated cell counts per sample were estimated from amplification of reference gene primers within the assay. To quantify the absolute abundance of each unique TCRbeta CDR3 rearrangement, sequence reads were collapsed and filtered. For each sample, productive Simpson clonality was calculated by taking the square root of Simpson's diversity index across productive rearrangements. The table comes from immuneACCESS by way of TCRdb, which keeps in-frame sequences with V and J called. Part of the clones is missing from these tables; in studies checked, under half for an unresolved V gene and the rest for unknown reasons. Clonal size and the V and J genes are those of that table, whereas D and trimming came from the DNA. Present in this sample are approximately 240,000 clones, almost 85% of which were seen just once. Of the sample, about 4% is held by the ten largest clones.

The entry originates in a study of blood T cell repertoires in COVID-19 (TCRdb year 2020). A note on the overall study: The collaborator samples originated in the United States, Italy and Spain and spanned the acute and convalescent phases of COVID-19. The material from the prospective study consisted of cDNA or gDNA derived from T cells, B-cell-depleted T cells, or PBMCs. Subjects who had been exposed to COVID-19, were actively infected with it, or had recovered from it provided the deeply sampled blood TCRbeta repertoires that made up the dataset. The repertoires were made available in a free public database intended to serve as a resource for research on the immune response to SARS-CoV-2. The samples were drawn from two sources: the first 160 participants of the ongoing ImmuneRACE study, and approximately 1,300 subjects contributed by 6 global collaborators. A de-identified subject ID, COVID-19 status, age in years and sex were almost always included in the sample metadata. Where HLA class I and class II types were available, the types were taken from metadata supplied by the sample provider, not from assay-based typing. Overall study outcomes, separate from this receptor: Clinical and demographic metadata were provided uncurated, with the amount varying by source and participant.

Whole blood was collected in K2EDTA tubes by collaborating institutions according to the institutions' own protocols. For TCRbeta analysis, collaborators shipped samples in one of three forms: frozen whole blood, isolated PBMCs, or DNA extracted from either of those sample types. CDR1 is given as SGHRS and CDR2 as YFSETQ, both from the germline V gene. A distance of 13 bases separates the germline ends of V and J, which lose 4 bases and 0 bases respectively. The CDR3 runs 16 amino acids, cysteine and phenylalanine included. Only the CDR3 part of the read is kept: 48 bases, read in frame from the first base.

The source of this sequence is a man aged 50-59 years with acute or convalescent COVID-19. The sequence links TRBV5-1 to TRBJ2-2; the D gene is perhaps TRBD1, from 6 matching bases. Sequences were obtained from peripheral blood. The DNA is TGCGCCAGCAGCCCCGGACAGAGCGCGAACACCGGGGAGCTGTTTTTT. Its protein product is CASSPGQSANTGELFF.